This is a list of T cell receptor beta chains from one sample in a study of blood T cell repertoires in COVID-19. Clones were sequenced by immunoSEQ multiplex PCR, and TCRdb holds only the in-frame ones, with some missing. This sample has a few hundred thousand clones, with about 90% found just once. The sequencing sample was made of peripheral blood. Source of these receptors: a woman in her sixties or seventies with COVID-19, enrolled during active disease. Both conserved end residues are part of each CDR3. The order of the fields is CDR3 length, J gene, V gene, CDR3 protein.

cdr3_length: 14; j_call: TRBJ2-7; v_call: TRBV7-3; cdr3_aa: CASSPGTGSYEQYF
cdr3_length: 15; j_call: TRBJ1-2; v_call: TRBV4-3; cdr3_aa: CASSQDLGLGFGYTF
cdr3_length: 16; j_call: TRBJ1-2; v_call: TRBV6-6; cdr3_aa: CASSYSMSSRGYGYTF
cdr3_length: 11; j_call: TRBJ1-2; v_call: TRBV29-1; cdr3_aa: CSADRGGGYTF
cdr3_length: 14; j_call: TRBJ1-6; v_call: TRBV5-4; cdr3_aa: CASSPRDRNSPLHF
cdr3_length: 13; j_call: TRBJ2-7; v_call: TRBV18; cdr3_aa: CASSPTTVGEQYF
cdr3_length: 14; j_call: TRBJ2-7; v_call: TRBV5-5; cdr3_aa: CASSFVTGNYEQYF
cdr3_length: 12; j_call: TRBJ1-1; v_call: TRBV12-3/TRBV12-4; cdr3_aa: CASRLDYTEAFF
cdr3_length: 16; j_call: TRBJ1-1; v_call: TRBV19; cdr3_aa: CASSIVRRDRNTEAFF
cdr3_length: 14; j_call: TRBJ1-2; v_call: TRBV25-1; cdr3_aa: CASSVYGTGNGYTF
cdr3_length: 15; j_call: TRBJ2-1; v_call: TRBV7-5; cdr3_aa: CASAVGGGRANEQFF
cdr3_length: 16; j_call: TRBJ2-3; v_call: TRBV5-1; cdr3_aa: CASSLAWRGGIDTQYF
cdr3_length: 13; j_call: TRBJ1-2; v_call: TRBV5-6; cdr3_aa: CASSLVGGNGYTF
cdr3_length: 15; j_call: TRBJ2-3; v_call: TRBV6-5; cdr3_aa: CASSRTSGGSDTQYF
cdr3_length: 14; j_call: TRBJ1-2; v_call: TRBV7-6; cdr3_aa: CASSSRTNNYGYTF
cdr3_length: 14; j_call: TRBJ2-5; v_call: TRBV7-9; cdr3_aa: CASSPYQVQETQYF
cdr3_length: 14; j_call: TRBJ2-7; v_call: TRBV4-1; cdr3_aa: CASSQEYRNYEQYF
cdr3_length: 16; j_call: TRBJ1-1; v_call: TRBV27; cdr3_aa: CASSLYLTGMRTEAFF
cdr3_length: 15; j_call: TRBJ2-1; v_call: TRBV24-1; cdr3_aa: CATSDNQGGRNEQFF
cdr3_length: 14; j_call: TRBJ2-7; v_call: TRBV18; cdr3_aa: CASSRVSGAYEQYF
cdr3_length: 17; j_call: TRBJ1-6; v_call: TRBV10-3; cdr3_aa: CAISESNIPSYNSPLHF
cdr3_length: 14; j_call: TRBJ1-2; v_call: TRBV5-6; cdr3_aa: CASSLDRGDYGYTF
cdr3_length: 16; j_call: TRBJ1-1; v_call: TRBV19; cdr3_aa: CASRPSRGQGITEAFF
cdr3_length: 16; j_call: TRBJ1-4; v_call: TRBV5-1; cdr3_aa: CASSLPDYYRGGKLFF
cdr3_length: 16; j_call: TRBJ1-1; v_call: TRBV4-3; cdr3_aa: CASSQGAEGWRAEAFF
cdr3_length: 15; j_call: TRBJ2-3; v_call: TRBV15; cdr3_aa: CATASLQPAGVAQYF
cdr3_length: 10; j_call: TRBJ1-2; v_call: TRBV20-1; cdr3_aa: CSARAYGYTF
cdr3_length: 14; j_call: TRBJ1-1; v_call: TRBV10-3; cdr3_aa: CAIRNDREDTEAFF
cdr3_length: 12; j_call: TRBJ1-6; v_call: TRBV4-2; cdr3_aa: CATQGLLSPLHF
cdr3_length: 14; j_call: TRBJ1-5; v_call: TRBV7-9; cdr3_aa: CASSSQGSNQPQHF
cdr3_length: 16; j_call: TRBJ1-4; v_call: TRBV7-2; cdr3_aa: CASSSPRTGRNEKLFF
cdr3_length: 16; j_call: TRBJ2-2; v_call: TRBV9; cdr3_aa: CASSVLTGTATGELFF
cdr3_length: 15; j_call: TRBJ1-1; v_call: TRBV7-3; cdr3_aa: CASSSAGGTPTEAFF
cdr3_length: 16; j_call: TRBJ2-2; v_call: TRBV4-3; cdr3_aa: CASSQDPGGNTGELFF
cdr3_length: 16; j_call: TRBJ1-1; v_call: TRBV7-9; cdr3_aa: CASSSAKTGGFTEAFF
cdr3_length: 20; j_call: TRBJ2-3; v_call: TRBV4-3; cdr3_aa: CASSQDRISGGAGGTDTQYF
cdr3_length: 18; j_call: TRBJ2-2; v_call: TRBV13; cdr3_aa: CASSPNLDPSGNTGELFF
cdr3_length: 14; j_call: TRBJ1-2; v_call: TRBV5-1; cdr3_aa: CASSLQDNNYGYTF
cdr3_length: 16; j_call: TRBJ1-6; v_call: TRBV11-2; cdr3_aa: CASSLDRQGSDSPLHF
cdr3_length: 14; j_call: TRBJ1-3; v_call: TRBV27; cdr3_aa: CASSFRGLGNTIYF
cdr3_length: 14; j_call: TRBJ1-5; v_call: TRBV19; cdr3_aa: CASSPPGQGFAQHF
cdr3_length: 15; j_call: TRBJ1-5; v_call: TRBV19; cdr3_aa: CASTPTGHSNQPQHF